One and the same sample provided the 6 T cell receptor beta chains below, sequenced in a study of blood T cell repertoires in COVID-19. TCRdb's copy holds only in-frame clones and misses some; the assay was immunoSEQ multiplex PCR. The repertoire holds 84,000 or so clones, 60% to 85% seen once, with 9.9% in the top ten. The specimen was peripheral blood. Every receptor here comes from a human donor in a cohort sampled during active COVID-19.

The chain couples TRBV5-5 to TRBJ1-5; 9 bases agree with TRBD1. CDR3 size: 16 residues. Germline assignment: CDR1 SGHKS and CDR2 YYEKEE (reference sequence). V was pared by 2 bases and J by 3 bases, with 6 bases of the junction left unmatched. The CDR3 spells CASSFDTGGPNQPQHF. The CDR3 nucleotides read TGTGCCAGCAGCTTTGACACAGGGGGCCCCAATCAGCCCCAGCATTTT.

The chain links TRBV18 to TRBJ1-5, with 9 bases fitting TRBD1. V was pared by 3 bases and J by 3 bases, with 3 bases of the junction left unmatched. This CDR3 contains 15 residues. Germline V gene sequence: CDR1 KGHSH, CDR2 LQKENI. CDR3 region: CASSPGQGYNQPQHF. CDR3 in DNA: TGTGCCAGCTCACCGGGACAGGGTTACAATCAGCCCCAGCATTTT.

The rearrangement joins TRBV30 to TRBJ2-7; D not certain. The V end lost 3 bases, the J end lost 2 bases, and 5 bases lay between the germline ends. Looked up from germline, CDR1 is GTSNPN and CDR2 is SVGIG (reference sequence). The CDR3 totals 11 residues. CDR3 protein: CAWSLTYEQYF. CDR3 nucleotides: TGTGCCTGGAGCCTTACCTACGAGCAGTACTTC.

This clone was found a few times. The chain employs TRBV9 and TRBJ2-7; the match to TRBD1 covers 7 bases. Looked up from germline, CDR1 is SGDLS and CDR2 is YYNGEE. The CDR3 totals 16 residues. J gave up 3 bases and V 5 bases, and 14 bases lay outside the gene matches. The CDR3 DNA sequence: TGTGCCAGCAGGGCAGTTCCCGGACAGGACCGCTACGAGCAGTACTTC. Its translation is CASRAVPGQDRYEQYF.

The chain joins TRBV28 to TRBJ1-1, with D possibly being TRBD1 (5 bases). Between the trimmed V and J ends, which lost 6 bases and 4 bases, there was a span of 15 bases. Germline CDR1 MDHEN, CDR2 SYDVKM. The CDR3 is 14 amino acids. This chain's CDR3 is CASRGGLDSTEAFF. The DNA of the CDR3 is TGTGCCAGCAGGGGCGGACTAGACAGCACTGAAGCTTTCTTT.

The chain has TRBV4-1 and TRBJ2-7, with D possibly TRBD2 on 5 matching bases. V lost 4 bases, J lost 2 bases, and 9 bases lay in between. Germline loops: CDR1 MGHRA, CDR2 YSYEKL. This CDR3 has 13 amino acids. The CDR3 protein is CASSPGLAYEQYF. In DNA, the CDR3 is TGCGCCAGCAGCCCCGGACTGGCCTACGAGCAGTACTTC.